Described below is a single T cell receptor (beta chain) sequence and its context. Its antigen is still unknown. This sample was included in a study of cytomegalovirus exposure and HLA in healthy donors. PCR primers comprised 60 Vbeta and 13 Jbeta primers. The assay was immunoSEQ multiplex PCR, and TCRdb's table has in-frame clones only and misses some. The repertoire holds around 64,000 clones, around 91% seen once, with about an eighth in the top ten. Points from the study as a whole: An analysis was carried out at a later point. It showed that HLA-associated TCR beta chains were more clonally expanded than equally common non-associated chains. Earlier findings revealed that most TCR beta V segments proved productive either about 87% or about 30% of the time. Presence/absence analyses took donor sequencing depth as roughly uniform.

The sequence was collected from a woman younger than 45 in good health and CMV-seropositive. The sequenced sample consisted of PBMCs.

The CDR3 DNA sequence: TGTGCCAGCAGTGAAAGGACCAGCGGTACTAACACAGATACGCAGTATTTT. This encodes CASSERTSGTNTDTQYF. This chain joins TRBV6-1 and TRBJ2-3, with a weak D call TRBD2 (5 bases). From germline, CDR1 is MNHNS and CDR2 SASEGT. V was cut by 2 bases and J by 2 bases, with 17 bases left in between. The CDR3 loop spans 17 amino acids.